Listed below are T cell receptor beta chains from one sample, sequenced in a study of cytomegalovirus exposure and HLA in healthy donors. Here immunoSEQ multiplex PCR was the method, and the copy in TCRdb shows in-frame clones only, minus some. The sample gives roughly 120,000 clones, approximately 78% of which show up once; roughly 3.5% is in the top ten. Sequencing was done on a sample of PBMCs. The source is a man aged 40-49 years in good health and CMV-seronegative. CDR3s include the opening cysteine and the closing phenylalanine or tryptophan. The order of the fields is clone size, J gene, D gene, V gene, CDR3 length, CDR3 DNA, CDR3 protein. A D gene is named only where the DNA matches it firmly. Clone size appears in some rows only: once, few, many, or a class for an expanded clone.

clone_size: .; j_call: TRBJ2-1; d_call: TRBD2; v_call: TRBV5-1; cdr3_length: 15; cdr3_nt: TGCGCCAGCAGCTTACTAGCGGCTGCCTACAATGAGCAGTTCTTC; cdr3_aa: CASSLLAAAYNEQFF
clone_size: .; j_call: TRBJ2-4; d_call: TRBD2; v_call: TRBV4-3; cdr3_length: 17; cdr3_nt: TGCGCCAGCAGCCAAGAGATCGGGACTAGCGGCAAAAACATTCAGTACTTC; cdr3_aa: CASSQEIGTSGKNIQYF
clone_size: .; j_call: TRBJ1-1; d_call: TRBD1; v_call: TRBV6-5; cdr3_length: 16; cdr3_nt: TGTGCCAGCAGTTTGGACAGGGGGCTGGGGAACACTGAAGCTTTCTTT; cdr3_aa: CASSLDRGLGNTEAFF
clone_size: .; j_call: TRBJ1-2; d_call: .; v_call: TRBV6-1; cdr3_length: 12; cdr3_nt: TGTGCCAGCAGCTGGGGGGACTATGGCTACACCTTC; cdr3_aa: CASSWGDYGYTF
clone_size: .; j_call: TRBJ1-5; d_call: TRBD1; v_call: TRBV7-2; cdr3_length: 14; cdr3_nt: TGTGCCAGCAGCTTCCAACAGGGGGGTCAGCCCCAGCATTTT; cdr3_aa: CASSFQQGGQPQHF
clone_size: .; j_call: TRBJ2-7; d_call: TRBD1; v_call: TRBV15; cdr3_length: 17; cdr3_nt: TGTGCCACCAGCAGAGATATCCTTGAGGGGACAGAAGGCGAGCAGTACTTC; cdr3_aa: CATSRDILEGTEGEQYF
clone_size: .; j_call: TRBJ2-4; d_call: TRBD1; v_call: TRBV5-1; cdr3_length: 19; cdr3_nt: TGCGCCAGCAGCTTGTCCCCCCCTGGGACAGTCGGAGCCAAAAACATTCAGTACTTC; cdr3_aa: CASSLSPPGTVGAKNIQYF
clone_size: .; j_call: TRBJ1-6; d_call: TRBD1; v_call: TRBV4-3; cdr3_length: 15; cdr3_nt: TGCGCCAGCAGCCCGGACAACAGGGGTTATTCACCCCTCCACTTT; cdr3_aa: CASSPDNRGYSPLHF
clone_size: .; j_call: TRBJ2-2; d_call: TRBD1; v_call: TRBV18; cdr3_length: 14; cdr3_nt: TGTGCCAGCTTCGAGCAGGGGGCGTCCGGGGAGCTGTTTTTT; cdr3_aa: CASFEQGASGELFF
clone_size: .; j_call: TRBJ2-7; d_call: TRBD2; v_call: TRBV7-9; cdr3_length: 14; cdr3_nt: TGTTCCAGCAGCTTCCCTAGCGGGGGGAATGAGCAGTACTTC; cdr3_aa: CSSSFPSGGNEQYF
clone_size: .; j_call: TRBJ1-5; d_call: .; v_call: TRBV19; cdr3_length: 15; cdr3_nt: TGTGCCAGTAGTATTTATAAACAGTTGAATCAGCCCCAGCATTTT; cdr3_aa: CASSIYKQLNQPQHF
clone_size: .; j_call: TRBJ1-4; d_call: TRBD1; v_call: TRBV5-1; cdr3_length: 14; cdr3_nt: TGCGCCAGCCAGGGGGCCTCGGCTAATGAAAAACTGTTTTTT; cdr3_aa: CASQGASANEKLFF
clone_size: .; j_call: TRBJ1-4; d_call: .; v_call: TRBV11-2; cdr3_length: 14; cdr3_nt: TGTGCCAGCAGCTTATGGGGGGCTAATGAAAAACTGTTTTTT; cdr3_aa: CASSLWGANEKLFF
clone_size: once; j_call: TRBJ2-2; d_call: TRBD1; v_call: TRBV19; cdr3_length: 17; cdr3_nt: TGTGCCAGTAGCATTCTCCGGGACAGGGGTGACACCGGGGAGCTGTTTTTT; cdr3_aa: CASSILRDRGDTGELFF
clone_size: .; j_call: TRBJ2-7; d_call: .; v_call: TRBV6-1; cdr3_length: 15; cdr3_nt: TGTGCCAGCAGTGAATTGGGCGGGGAGTACTACGAGCAGTACTTC; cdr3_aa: CASSELGGEYYEQYF
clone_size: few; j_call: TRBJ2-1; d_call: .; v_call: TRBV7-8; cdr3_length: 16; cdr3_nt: TGTGCCAGCAGCTTAGGGAGGACCCGCTCCTACAATGAGCAGTTCTTC; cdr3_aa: CASSLGRTRSYNEQFF
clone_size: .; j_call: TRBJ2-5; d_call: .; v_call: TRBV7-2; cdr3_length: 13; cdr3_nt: TGTGCCAGCAGCTCAAACCACGGGGAGACCCAGTACTTC; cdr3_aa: CASSSNHGETQYF
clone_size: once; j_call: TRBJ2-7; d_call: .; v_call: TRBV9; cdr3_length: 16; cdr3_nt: TGTGCCAGCAGCGTCGGGTCAGGGGCAACCCACTACGAGCAGTACTTC; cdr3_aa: CASSVGSGATHYEQYF
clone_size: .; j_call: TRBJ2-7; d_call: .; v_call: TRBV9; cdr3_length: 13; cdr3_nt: TGTGCCAGCAGCGTAGACGAGGCCTACGAGCAGTACTTC; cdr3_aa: CASSVDEAYEQYF
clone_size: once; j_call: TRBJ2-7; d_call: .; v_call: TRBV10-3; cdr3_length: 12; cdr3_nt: TGTGCCATCAGTGAGGAAAGCTACGAGCAGTACTTC; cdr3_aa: CAISEESYEQYF
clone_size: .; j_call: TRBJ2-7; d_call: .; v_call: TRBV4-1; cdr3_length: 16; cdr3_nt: TGCGCCAGCAGCCAAGATCTTGGGCGGGAAGGCTACGAGCAGTACTTC; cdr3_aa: CASSQDLGREGYEQYF
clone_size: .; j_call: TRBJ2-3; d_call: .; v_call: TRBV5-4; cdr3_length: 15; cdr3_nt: TGTGCCAGCAGCTTGGCCGGGTCAAGCACAGATACGCAGTATTTT; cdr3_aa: CASSLAGSSTDTQYF
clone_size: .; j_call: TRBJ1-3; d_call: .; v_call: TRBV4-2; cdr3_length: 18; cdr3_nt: TGTGCCAGCAGCCAAGTAGGCCTCGACAGGAGGTCTGGAAACACCATATATTTT; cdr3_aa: CASSQVGLDRRSGNTIYF
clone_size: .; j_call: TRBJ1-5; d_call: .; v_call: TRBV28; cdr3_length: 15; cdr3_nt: TGTGCCAGCAGCTTTCCCGACATTGGGGCCCCCCCCCAGCATTTT; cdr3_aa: CASSFPDIGAPPQHF
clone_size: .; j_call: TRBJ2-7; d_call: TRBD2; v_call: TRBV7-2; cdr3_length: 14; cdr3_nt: TGTGCCAGCAGCTTGACTAGCGGGGGGTACGAGCAGTACTTC; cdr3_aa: CASSLTSGGYEQYF
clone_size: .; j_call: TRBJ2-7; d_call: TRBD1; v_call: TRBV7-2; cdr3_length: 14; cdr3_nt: TGTGCCAGCACCTTACTGGGACAGGGTTACGAGCAGTACTTC; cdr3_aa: CASTLLGQGYEQYF
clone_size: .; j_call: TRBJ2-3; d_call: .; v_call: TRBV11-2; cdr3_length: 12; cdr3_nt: TGTGCCAGCAGCTTAGTTCCCCCTAGGCAGTATTTT; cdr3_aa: CASSLVPPRQYF
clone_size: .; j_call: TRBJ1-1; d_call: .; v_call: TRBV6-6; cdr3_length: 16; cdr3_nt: TGTGCCAGCAGCCGTATTAATTTACAGGGTGTCCCTGAAGCTTTCTTT; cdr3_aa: CASSRINLQGVPEAFF
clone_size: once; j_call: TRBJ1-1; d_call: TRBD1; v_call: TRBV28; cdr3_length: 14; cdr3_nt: TGTGCCAGCAGTACAGGGGCCTCGCGCACTGAAGCTTTCTTT; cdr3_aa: CASSTGASRTEAFF
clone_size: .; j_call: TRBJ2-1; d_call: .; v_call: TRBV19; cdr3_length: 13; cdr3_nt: TGTGCCAGTAGTATAAAATCATACAATGAGCAGTTCTTC; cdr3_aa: CASSIKSYNEQFF
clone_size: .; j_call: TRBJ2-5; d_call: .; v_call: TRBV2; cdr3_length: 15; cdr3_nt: TGTGCCAGCAGTCAAATGCGGACAGACAAAACGGATCCGTACTTC; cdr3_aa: CASSQMRTDKTDPYF
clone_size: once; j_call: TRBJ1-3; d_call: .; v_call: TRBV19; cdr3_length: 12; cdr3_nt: TGTGCCAGTAGTCCCAATGGAAACACCATATATTTT; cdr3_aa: CASSPNGNTIYF
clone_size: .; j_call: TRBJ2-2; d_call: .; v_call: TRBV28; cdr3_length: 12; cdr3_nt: TGTGCCAGCAGTTTTAGCCCTCGGGAGCTGTTTTTT; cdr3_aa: CASSFSPRELFF
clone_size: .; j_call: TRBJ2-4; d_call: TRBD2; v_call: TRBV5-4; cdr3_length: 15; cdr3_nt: TGTGCCAGCAGCTGGGGGGGGGAGGCCAAAAACATTCAGTACTTC; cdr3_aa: CASSWGGEAKNIQYF
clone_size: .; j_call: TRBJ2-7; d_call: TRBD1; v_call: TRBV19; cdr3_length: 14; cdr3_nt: TGTGCCAGTAGAAAAACAGGGGAAAGCTACGAGCAGTACTTC; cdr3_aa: CASRKTGESYEQYF
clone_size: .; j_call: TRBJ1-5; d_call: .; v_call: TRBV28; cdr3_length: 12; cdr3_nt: TGTGCCAGCGTTGGGGCCGGGCAGCCCCAGCATTTT; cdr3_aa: CASVGAGQPQHF
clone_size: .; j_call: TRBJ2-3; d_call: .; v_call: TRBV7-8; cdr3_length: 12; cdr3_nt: TGTGCCAGCAGCCCGGCCGGCGGTACGCAGTATTTT; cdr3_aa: CASSPAGGTQYF
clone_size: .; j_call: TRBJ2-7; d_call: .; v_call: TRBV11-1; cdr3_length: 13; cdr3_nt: TGTGCCAGCAGCCCTGACAGCCGAAACGAGCAGTACTTC; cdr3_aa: CASSPDSRNEQYF
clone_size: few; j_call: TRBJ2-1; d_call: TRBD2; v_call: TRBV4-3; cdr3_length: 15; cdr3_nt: TGCGCCAGCAGCCAACGAAGCGGGGGGGGAGATGAGCAGTTCTTC; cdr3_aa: CASSQRSGGGDEQFF
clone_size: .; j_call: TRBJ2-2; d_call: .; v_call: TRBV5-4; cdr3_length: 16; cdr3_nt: TGTGCCAGCAGCTTGGCCGTCGGGAAAATCACCGGGGAGCTGTTTTTT; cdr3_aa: CASSLAVGKITGELFF
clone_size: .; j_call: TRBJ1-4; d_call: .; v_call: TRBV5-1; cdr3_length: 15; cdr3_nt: TGCGCCAGCAGCCTAACGGGGACAACTAATGAAAAACTGTTTTTT; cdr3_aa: CASSLTGTTNEKLFF
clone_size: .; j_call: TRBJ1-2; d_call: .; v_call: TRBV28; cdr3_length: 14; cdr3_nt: TGTGCCAGCAGTTTTGGGGGGAGTAGTTATGGCTACACCTTC; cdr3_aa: CASSFGGSSYGYTF
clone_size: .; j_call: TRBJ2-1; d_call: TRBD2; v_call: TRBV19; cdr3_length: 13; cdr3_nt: TGTGCCAGTAGTTATCTAGCGGACAATGAGCAGTTCTTC; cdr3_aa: CASSYLADNEQFF
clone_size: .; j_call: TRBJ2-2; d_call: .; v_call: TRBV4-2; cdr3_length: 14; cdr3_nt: TGTGCCAGCAGCCAGTCTAGCTCCACCGGGGAGCTGTTTTTT; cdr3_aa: CASSQSSSTGELFF
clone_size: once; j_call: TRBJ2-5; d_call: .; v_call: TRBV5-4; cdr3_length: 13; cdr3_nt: TGTGCCAGCAGCTTGGACAGTTACGAGACCCAGTACTTC; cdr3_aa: CASSLDSYETQYF
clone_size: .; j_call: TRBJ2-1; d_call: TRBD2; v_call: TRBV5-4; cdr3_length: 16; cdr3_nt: TGTGCCAGCAGCTGGGGGGGGACCCCCACTTACAATGAGCAGTTCTTC; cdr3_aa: CASSWGGTPTYNEQFF